A single sample is the source of the 22 T cell receptor beta chains below, sequenced in a study of human T cells and chemical hapten exposure. TCRdb passed the RACE reads through MiXCR, listing each CDR3 protein once. The sample lists tens of thousands of distinct CDR3 sequences; 12% were seen once. Documented time point: pre-sensitization, week 0. Stated treatment: therapeutic diphenylcyclopropenone sensitization with weekly scalp DPC. The authors' total RNA extraction used unfractionated whole blood. The material sequenced was whole blood, taken in connection with sensitization to the hapten diphenylcyclopropenone (DPC). The source is a woman in her 40s with alopecia areata. Some clones in this sample may be carry-over from other donors' samples.

This clonotype has more than one count but fewer than ten. The chain employs TRBV20-1 and TRBJ1-6; D is ambiguous. This CDR3 comprises 14 residues. Per the germline V gene, CDR1 is DFQATT and CDR2 is SNEGSKA (reference sequence). Trimming left V 0 bases short and J 7 bases short, with 10 bases between. CDR3 loop: CSARDPGRNSPLHF. CDR3 nucleotides: TGCAGTGCTAGAGATCCTGGGCGCAATTCACCCCTCCACTTT.

The chain combines TRBV12-3 or TRBV12-4 with TRBJ1-2; the D gene is possibly TRBD1 (6 bases). Trimming cost V 2 bases and J 8 bases, with 12 bases left between them. The CDR3 loop spans 13 amino acids. The CDR3 region is CASSLWGRVGYTF. CDR3 DNA sequence: TGTGCCAGCAGTTTATGGGGGCGCGTCGGCTACACCTTC.

This clonotype was recorded many times. The rearrangement links TRBV29-1 to TRBJ2-6, with TRBD1 as a possible D gene (6 bases). Germline CDR1 and CDR2: SQVTM and ANQGSEA. V lost 5 bases and J lost 3, with 8 bases in between. The CDR3 is 13 amino acids. CDR3 in DNA: TGCAGCGTTTCAGGGGTTGGGGCCAACGTCCTGACTTTC. Translation gives CSVSGVGANVLTF.

This clonotype was counted ten times or more. The chain uses TRBV2 and TRBJ1-4, with D tentatively TRBD1 (6 bases). The V end lost 8 bases, the J end lost 0 bases, and 13 bases lay between the germline ends. This CDR3 region has 15 residues. Per germline, CDR1 SNHLY and CDR2 FYNNEI. The CDR3 sequence is CASQTGQTTNEKLFF. DNA of the CDR3: TGTGCCAGCCAAACAGGACAGACAACTAATGAAAAACTGTTTTTT.

This clonotype appeared many times. This chain links TRBV4-1 with TRBJ2-7, with D possibly being TRBD1 (5 bases). The CDR3 totals 16 residues. Trimming shortened V by 0 bases and J by 3 bases, and 15 bases separated the two germline ends. Germline V gives CDR1 MGHRA, CDR2 YSYEKL. CDR3: CASSQEWETQGYEQYF. The CDR3 DNA reads as TGCGCCAGCAGCCAAGAATGGGAAACCCAGGGCTACGAGCAGTACTTC.

V and J are TRBV19 and TRBJ2-5; D gene unclear. Trimming took off 5 bases at V and 5 bases at J, with 12 bases between the two ends. The CDR3 has 13 residues. Germline lookup yields CDR1 LNHDA and CDR2 SQIVND (reference sequence). The CDR3, as DNA: TGTGCCAGTAGTGAGACGGGCAGGGAGACCCAGTACTTC. Translated, it gives CASSETGRETQYF.

This clonotype appeared a few times. The CDR3 nucleotides are TGTGCCAGCAGTTTATCAGGGCTAAGCACAGATACGCAGTATTTT. Protein sequence: CASSLSGLSTDTQYF. J is TRBJ2-3 and V is TRBV28; possibly TRBD1 for D (5 bases). V was cut by 1 base and J by 0 bases, with 8 bases left in between. Per the germline V gene, CDR1 is MDHEN and CDR2 is SYDVKM. This CDR3 has 15 residues.

This clonotype has a count of ten or more. The rearrangement joins TRBV2 to TRBJ2-1; tentatively, D is TRBD1 (5 bases). Trimming took 5 bases from V and 10 from J, leaving 12 bases between them. The CDR3 has 12 residues. Per the germline V gene, CDR1 is SNHLY and CDR2 is FYNNEI. The CDR3 spells CASSSDPGEQFF. In DNA, the CDR3 is TGTGCCAGCAGTTCGGACCCAGGGGAGCAGTTCTTC.

This clonotype has ten or more counts. The chain has TRBV6-2 or TRBV6-3 and TRBJ1-1; 9 nucleotides align to TRBD1. The CDR3 covers 15 residues. In germline, CDR1 is MNHEY, CDR2 SVGEGT. Germline trimming cut 6 bases from V and 4 bases from J; bases unmatched to any gene: 9. For the CDR3, the DNA is TGTGCCAGCAGCGAACAGGGGGCGCCAGGCACTGAAGCTTTCTTT. Amino acid sequence: CASSEQGAPGTEAFF.

The V and J genes are TRBV4-3 and TRBJ1-6; D is unresolved. This CDR3 has 15 residues. V was pared by 0 bases and J by 6 bases, with 9 bases between. Per the germline V gene, CDR1 is LGHNA and CDR2 is YSLEER. CDR3 protein: CASSQEPVRNSPLHF. For the CDR3, the DNA is TGCGCCAGCAGCCAAGAACCGGTCCGTAATTCACCCCTCCACTTT.

This clonotype was counted ten times or more. This chain links TRBV3-1 with TRBJ2-3; no reliable D call. Deletions cut 0 bases from V and 2 bases from J, with 6 bases between. CDR3 size: 14 residues. Germline CDR1 LGHDT, CDR2 YNNKEL (reference sequence). The CDR3 is CASSQESLTDTQYF. The CDR3 region has the DNA TGTGCCAGCAGCCAAGAGTCCCTCACAGATACGCAGTATTTT.

This clonotype was seen at least ten times. The chain combines TRBV28 with TRBJ2-5; possibly TRBD2 for D (5 bases). There are 16 residues in the CDR3. Germline CDR1 and CDR2: MDHEN and SYDVKM. Deletions cut 5 bases from V and 2 bases from J, with 18 bases between. The CDR3 protein is CASSPGGASSQETQYF. The CDR3 DNA reads TGTGCCAGCAGTCCCGGAGGAGCCAGCTCACAAGAGACCCAGTACTTC.

Many counts were recorded for this clonotype. The rearrangement joins TRBV29-1 to TRBJ1-2, with 7 positions matching TRBD1. The germline V gene has CDR1 SQVTM and CDR2 ANQGSEA. Trimming cost V 7 bases and J 8 bases; bases outside gene matches: 10. This CDR3 has 12 residues. This chain's CDR3 is CSAYDRALGYTF. CDR3 DNA: TGCAGCGCCTACGACAGGGCTTTAGGCTACACCTTC. Looking up the rest from reference TRBV29-1 and TRBJ1-2 gives the full variable domain: SAVISQKPSRDICQRGTSLTIQCQVDSQVTMMFWYRQQPGQSLTLIATANQGSEATYESGFVIDKFPISRPNLTFSTLTVSNMSPEDSSIYLCSAYDRALGYTFGSGTRLTVV.

The V gene is TRBV28, the J gene TRBJ2-3; tentatively, D is TRBD2 (6 bases). The V gene lost 3 bases and the J gene lost 0 bases, with 7 bases spanning the gap. From germline, CDR1 is MDHEN and CDR2 SYDVKM. The CDR3 is 14 residues long. CDR3 sequence (DNA): TGTGCCAGCAGTTTGGCGGGGAGCACAGATACGCAGTATTTT. It yields the protein CASSLAGSTDTQYF. Full variable domain (remainder filled in from reference TRBV28 and TRBJ2-3): DVKVTQSSRYLVKRTGEKVFLECVQDMDHENMFWYRQDPGLGLRLIYFSYDVKMKEKGDIPEGYSVSREKKERFSLILESASTNQTSMYLCASSLAGSTDTQYFGPGTRLTVL.

V gene TRBV19 combines with J gene TRBJ1-5, with TRBD1 as a possible D gene (5 bases). The V and J ends lost 4 bases and 0 bases respectively, with 10 bases between them. Germline CDR1 is LNHDA and CDR2 is SQIVND (reference sequence). The CDR3 sequence is 15 residues long. This CDR3 is CASSRQRDSNQPQHF. The DNA for the CDR3 is TGTGCCAGTAGTAGACAGAGGGATAGCAATCAGCCCCAGCATTTT.

This clonotype was seen repeatedly, ten times or more. J is TRBJ1-1 and V is TRBV10-2, with a tentative D call TRBD1 (6 bases). CDR1 is WSHSY and CDR2 is SAAADI in the germline V gene. The ends were cut back, 5 bases at V and 4 bases at J, with 14 bases in the middle. CDR3 size: 14 residues. This chain's CDR3 is CASSIQGIVTEAFF. CDR3 bases: TGCGCCAGCAGTATACAGGGAATCGTCACTGAAGCTTTCTTT.

V gene TRBV29-1 combines with J gene TRBJ1-1; a possible D gene is TRBD1 (6 bases). The ends were cut back, 6 bases at V and 11 bases at J, with 16 bases in the middle. The CDR3 loop spans 11 amino acids. Germline values: CDR1 SQVTM, CDR2 ANQGSEA. The CDR3 DNA sequence: TGCAGCGTCCAAGGGGGGCCCGGGGCTTTCTTT. It encodes CSVQGGPGAFF. The full variable domain, rest sourced from reference TRBV29-1 and TRBJ1-1, is SAVISQKPSRDICQRGTSLTIQCQVDSQVTMMFWYRQQPGQSLTLIATANQGSEATYESGFVIDKFPISRPNLTFSTLTVSNMSPEDSSIYLCSVQGGPGAFFGQGTRLTVV.

This clonotype was seen many times. V usage is TRBV7-3 and J usage is TRBJ1-1; the D gene is possibly TRBD1 (5 bases). Germline CDR1 is SGHTA and CDR2 is FQGTGA. The CDR3 loop spans 15 amino acids. The V gene lost 2 bases and the J gene lost 5 bases, with 15 bases spanning the gap. In DNA form, the CDR3 reads TGTGCCAGCAGCTTAGGAGGGACGAAAGGGACTGAAGCTTTCTTT. It is translated as CASSLGGTKGTEAFF.

In this sample, this clonotype turned up many times. This chain uses TRBV18 with TRBJ1-2, with no clear D. V was trimmed by 3 bases and J by 1 base, leaving 12 bases between them. The CDR3 has 15 amino acids. The germline CDR1 and CDR2 sequences are KGHSH and LQKENI. The CDR3: CASSPSPTSNYGYTF. CDR3 bases: TGTGCCAGCTCACCCAGTCCCACAAGTAACTATGGCTACACCTTC.

This clonotype was found once. The chain combines TRBV6-5 with TRBJ2-3, with D possibly being TRBD1 or TRBD2 (6 bases each). CDR3 length: 12 amino acids. CDR1 and CDR2 from the germline V gene are MNHEY and SVGAGI. V was cut by 8 bases and J by 4 bases, with 10 bases left in between. CDR3 sequence reads: CASSGGPDTQYF. CDR3 coding DNA: TGTGCCAGCTCTGGGGGGCCAGATACGCAGTATTTT.

There are many counts of this clonotype. V and J are TRBV30 and TRBJ2-3; tentative D call: TRBD2 (5 bases). This CDR3 has 14 residues. Germline V gives CDR1 GTSNPN, CDR2 SVGIG (reference sequence). Trimming shortened V by 0 bases and J by 0 bases, and 7 bases separated the two germline ends. The CDR3 reads CAWSVRGSTDTQYF. CDR3 sequence (DNA): TGTGCCTGGAGTGTACGGGGTAGCACAGATACGCAGTATTTT.

This chain links TRBV9 with TRBJ2-3; D unresolved. Germline CDR1 reads SGDLS; CDR2 reads YYNGEE. Deletions cut 4 bases from V and 1 base from J, with 10 bases between. This CDR3 region has 14 residues. CDR3: CASSPRMGTDTQYF. In DNA form, the CDR3 reads TGTGCCAGCAGCCCTCGTATGGGCACAGATACGCAGTATTTT.